This T cell receptor beta chain originates from a study of blood T cell repertoires in COVID-19. The overall study: Acute and convalescent COVID-19 samples came from the United States, Italy and Spain. In each case, the material was cDNA or gDNA derived from T cells, B-cell-depleted T cells, or PBMCs.

The V gene lost 5 bases and the J gene lost 1 base, with 11 bases spanning the gap. This CDR3 comprises 15 residues. Germline values: CDR1 SEHNR, CDR2 FQNEAQ (reference sequence). As handled by the study authors: Cell counts per sample came from amplifying reference gene primers. The data were produced by immunoSEQ multiplex PCR, yet TCRdb's version contains in-frame clones alone and is incomplete. V, J and clone size reflect that table, while D and trimming were determined from the DNA. The sample includes under 100,000 clones, roughly nine tenths of them seen just once. This chain joins TRBV7-9 and TRBJ2-2; TRBD1 might be the D (5 bases). The clonotype originates from a woman aged 65 to 85 with acute or convalescent COVID-19. Material for sequencing was peripheral blood. CDR3 sequence: CASSTDRGNTGELFF. DNA of the CDR3: TGTGCCAGCAGCACAGACAGAGGGAACACCGGGGAGCTGTTTTTT. The whole variable domain, filled in from reference TRBV7-9 and TRBJ2-2, reads DTGVSQNPRHKITKRGQNVTFRCDPISEHNRLYWYRQTLGQGPEFLTYFQNEAQLEKSRLLSDRFSAERPKGSFSTLEIQRTEQGDSAMYLCASSTDRGNTGELFFGEGSRLTVL.